The rows below give T cell receptor beta chains drawn from one sample of a study of CD8+ T cells in alopecia areata. This table comes from immunoSEQ multiplex PCR, and its TCRdb copy is limited to in-frame clones, with some not included. The repertoire includes 150,000 to 200,000 clones, around three fifths of them detected once, and 0.95% to 1.1% sits in the top ten. Sequencing was performed on CD4+ T cells sorted from blood, taken at week 24, from a patient treated with tofacitinib. The receptors derive from a human donor with alopecia areata. Each CDR3 is given without its conserved first and last residue.

>TRBV6-1
ASSAMGDSGYT
>TRBV5-4
ASSDVSLLAGGSSEQF
>TRBV29-1
SAREGTSGSDTQY
>TRBV5-1
ASSLRADTSSSYEQY
>TRBV7-9
ASGRGTEAF
>TRBV5-1
ASSQSTGTNYGYT
>TRBV18
ASSPGQNQPQH
>TRBV5-1
ASSPDQGGGNIQY
>TRBV4-3
ASSQDLEENYGYT
>TRBV5-6
ASTLWEVANEKLF
>TRBV7-9
ASSSGDTDTQY
>TRBV19
ATFQGGGWAEAF
>TRBV11-3
ASSFRGGAIEQF
>TRBV7-9
ASSFYLSRDSPLH
>TRBV11-3
ASSFGTGGSYEQY
>TRBV4-3
ASSQGNALGYT
>TRBV11-1
ASSSRGADHTDTQY
>TRBV4-3
ASSQRLSSYEQY
>TRBV20-1
SVSPLGEQF
>TRBV30
AWMFSGAQGTGNTIY
>TRBV2
ASKRGATQAF
>TRBV29-1
SVEVGANVLT
>TRBV30
AGGRTGNYGYT
>TRBV29-1
SVVAGKVLGGQY
>TRBV5-6
ASSLSNQETQY
>TRBV7-2
ASAPGIYSGANVLT
>TRBV18
ASSTSPENTIY
>TRBV29-1
SVDTGLIYGYT
>TRBV30
AWGLGNGGAF
>TRBV6-5
ASRPTLGGRALH
>TRBV5-1
ASSPWGQSNEKLF
>TRBV25-1
ASSEQTGFWGQETQY
>TRBV6-1
ASSERIGGRGGRTEAF
>TRBV7-2
ASSSRERIAGNTGELF
>TRBV14
ASSQEWDRGDNEQF
>TRBV19
ASKFGANTEAF
>TRBV30
AWRTGGSPLH
>TRBV11-3
ASSLPGATTDTQY
>TRBV21-1
ASTQPGLAGFRSYNEQF
>TRBV30
AWREPNYGYT
>TRBV4-1
ASSQDRYEQY
>TRBV11-2
ASSLERTSGKTQY
>TRBV13
ASSLAGGEAF
>TRBV5-1
ASSGGQILNTEAF
>TRBV30
AWSVLVNYGYT
>TRBV30
AWSPTNEKLF
>TRBV4-3
ASSQTGNTEAF
>TRBV6-1
ASSAASQVNTEAF
>TRBV19
ASSERDKYNEQF
>TRBV30
AWGQGAGETQY
>TRBV11-2
ASSGGGTDTQY
>TRBV18
ASSPLDRDSPQH
>TRBV30
AWRGGGHGYT